The entry that follows covers one T cell receptor (beta chain) sequence. Trimming cost V 2 bases and J 10 bases, with 9 bases left between them. Germline V CDR1 and CDR2: SGHNT, YENEEA. CDR3 length equals 13 residues. The sample is drawn from a study of blood T cell repertoires in COVID-19. Study-wide background: Samples taken during acute and convalescent COVID-19 were collected in the United States, Italy and Spain. The analysed material was cDNA or gDNA that came from T cells, B-cell-depleted T cells, or PBMCs.

How the authors handled the data: By means of reference gene primer amplification, nucleated cell counts were estimated. Profiling relied on immunoSEQ multiplex PCR, and the TCRdb table lists in-frame clones only, not all of them. V and J calls and clone size follow that table, whereas D and trimming were derived from the DNA. The sample consists of approximately 390,000 clones, around 91% of them appearing once. The source of this sequence is a man aged 18-30 years with active or convalescent COVID-19. The sequenced material came from peripheral blood. This chain uses TRBV11-3 with TRBJ1-6, with unresolved D. This chain's CDR3 is CASSLIGESPLHF. The CDR3 DNA sequence: TGTGCCAGCAGCTTAATCGGGGAATCACCCCTCCACTTT.